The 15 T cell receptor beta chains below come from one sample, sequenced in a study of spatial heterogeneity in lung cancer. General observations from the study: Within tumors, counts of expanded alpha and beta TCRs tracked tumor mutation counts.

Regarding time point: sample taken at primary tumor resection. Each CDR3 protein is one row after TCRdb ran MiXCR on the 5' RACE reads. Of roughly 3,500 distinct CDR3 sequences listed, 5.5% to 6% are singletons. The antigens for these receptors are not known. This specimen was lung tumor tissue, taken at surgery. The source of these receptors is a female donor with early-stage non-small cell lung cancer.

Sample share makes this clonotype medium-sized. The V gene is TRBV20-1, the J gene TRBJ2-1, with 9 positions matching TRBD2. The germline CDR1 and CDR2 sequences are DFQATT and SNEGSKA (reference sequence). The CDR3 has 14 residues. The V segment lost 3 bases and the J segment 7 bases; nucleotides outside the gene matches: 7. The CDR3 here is CSARGGRAVNEQFF. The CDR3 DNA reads TGCAGTGCTAGGGGCGGGAGGGCCGTTAATGAGCAGTTCTTC.

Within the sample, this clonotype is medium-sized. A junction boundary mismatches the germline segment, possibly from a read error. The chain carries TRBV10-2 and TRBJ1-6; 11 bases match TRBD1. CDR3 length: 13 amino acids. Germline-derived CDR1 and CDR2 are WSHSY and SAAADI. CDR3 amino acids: CASSEGQGASGTF. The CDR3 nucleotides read TGCGCCAGCAGTGAGGGACAGGGGGCGTCGGGCACTTTT.

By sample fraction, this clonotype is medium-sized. The chain's CDR3 is CASSSPAGGGYTGELFF. In DNA, the CDR3 is TGTGCCAGCAGCTCCCCTGCTGGCGGGGGGTACACCGGGGAGCTGTTTTTT. This chain joins TRBV7-3 and TRBJ2-2, with 8 bases identical to TRBD2. V lost 4 bases, J lost 3 bases, and 10 bases stayed unmatched. Germline V gene data show CDR1 as SGHTA and CDR2 as FQGTGA. The CDR3 runs to 17 residues.

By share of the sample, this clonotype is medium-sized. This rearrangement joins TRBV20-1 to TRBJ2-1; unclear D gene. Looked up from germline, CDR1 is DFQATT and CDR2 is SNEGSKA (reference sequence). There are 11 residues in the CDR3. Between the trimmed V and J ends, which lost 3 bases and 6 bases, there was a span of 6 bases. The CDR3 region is CSASILNEQFF. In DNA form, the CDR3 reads TGCAGTGCTAGTATCCTCAATGAGCAGTTCTTC.

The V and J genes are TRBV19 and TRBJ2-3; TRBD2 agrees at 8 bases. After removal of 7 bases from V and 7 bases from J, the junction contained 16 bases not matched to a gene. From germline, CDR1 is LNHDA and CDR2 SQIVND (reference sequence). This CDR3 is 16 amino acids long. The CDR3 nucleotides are TGTGCCAGTACCTTCAACGGAGCGGGAGTAGGAAATACGCAGTATTTT. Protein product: CASTFNGAGVGNTQYF.

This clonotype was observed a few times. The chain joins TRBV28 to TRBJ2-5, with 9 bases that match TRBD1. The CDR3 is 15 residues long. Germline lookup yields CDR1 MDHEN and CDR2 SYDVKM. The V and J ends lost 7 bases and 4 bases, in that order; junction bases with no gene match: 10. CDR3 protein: CASKTGGLSSETQYF. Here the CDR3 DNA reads TGTGCCAGCAAAACAGGGGGCCTTTCGTCAGAGACCCAGTACTTC.

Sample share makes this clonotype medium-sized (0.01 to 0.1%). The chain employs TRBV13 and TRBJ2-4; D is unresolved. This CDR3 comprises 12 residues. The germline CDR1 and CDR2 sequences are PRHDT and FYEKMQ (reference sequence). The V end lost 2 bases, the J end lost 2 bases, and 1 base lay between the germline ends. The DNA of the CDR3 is TGTGCCAGCAGCTTAACCAAAAACATTCAGTACTTC. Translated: CASSLTKNIQYF.

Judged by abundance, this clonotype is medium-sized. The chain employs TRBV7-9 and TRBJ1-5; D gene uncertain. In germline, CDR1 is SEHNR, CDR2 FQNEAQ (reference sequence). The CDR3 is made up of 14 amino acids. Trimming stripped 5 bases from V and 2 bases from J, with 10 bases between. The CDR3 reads CASSPKGGNQPQHF. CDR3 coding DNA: TGTGCCAGCAGCCCCAAGGGCGGCAATCAGCCCCAGCATTTT.

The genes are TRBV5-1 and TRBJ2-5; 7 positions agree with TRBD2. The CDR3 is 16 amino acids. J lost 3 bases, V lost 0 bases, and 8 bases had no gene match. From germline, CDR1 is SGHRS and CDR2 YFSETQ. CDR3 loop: CASSLAGGRREETQYF. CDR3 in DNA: TGCGCCAGCAGCTTGGCGGGCGGGAGAAGGGAAGAGACCCAGTACTTC.

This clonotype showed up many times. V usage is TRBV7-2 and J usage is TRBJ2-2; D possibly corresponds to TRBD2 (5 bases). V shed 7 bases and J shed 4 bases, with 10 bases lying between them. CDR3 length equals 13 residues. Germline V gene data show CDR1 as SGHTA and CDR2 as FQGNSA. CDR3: CASTDYPTGELFF. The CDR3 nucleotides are TGTGCCAGCACAGACTACCCCACCGGGGAGCTGTTTTTT. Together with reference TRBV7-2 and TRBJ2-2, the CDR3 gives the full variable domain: GAGVSQSPSNKVTEKGKDVELRCDPISGHTALYWYRQSLGQGLEFLIYFQGNSAPDKSGLPSDRFSAERTGGSVSTLTIQRTQQEDSAVYLCASTDYPTGELFFGEGSRLTVL.

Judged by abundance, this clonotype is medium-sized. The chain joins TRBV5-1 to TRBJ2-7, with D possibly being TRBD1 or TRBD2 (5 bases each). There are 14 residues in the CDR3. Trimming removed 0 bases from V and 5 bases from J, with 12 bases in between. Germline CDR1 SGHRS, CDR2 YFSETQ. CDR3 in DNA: TGCGCCAGCAGCTTGGCCTCAGGGAGACACGAGCAGTACTTC. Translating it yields CASSLASGRHEQYF.

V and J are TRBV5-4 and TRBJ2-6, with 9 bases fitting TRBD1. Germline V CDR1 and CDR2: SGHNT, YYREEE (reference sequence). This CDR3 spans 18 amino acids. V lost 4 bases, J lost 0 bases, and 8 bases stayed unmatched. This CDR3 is CASSTRGQGASGANVLTF. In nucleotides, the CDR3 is TGTGCCAGCAGCACGAGGGGACAGGGCGCCTCTGGGGCCAACGTCCTGACTTTC. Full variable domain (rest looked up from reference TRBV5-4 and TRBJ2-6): ETGVTQSPTHLIKTRGQQVTLRCSSQSGHNTVSWYQQALGQGPQFIFQYYREEENGRGNFPPRFSGLQFPNYSSELNVNALELDDSALYLCASSTRGQGASGANVLTFGAGSRLTVL.

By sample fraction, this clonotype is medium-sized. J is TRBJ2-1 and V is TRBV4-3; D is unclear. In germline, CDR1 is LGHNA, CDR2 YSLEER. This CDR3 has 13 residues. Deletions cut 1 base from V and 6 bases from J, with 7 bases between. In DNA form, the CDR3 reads TGCGCCAGCAGCCAAGTATGGAGCAATGAGCAGTTCTTC. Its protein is CASSQVWSNEQFF.

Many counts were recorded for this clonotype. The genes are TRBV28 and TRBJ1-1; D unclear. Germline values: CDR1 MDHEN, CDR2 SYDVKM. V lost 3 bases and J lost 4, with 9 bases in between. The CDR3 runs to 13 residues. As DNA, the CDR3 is TGTGCCAGCAGTTTCTGGGGAGGCACTGAAGCTTTCTTT. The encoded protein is CASSFWGGTEAFF.

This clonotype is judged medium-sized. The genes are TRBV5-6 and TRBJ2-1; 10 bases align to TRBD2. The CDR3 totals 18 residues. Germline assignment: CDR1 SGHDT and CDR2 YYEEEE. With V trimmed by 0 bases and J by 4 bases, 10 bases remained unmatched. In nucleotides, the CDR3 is TGTGCCAGCAGCTTGGGGCTAGCGGGAGTAAAAAGTTACAATGAGCAGTTCTTC. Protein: CASSLGLAGVKSYNEQFF.